These 9 T cell receptor beta chains were sequenced from one sample in a study of spatial heterogeneity in lung cancer. TCRdb reanalysed the 5' RACE reads using MiXCR and keeps one entry per CDR3 protein. The sample carries roughly 520 distinct CDR3 sequences, roughly 60% recorded once. Broader study findings: Tumor mutation counts were tracked by expanded intratumoral alpha and beta TCR counts.

What these receptors recognize is not known. The time point was: sample taken at primary tumor resection. The sequencing here drew on lung tumor tissue, taken at surgery. The receptors were sampled from a male donor with early-stage non-small cell lung cancer.

To note about this clonotype: In a library made to pick up alpha chains, this beta chain is a stray read with a size that means little. This sequence joins TRBV4-3 and TRBJ1-4, with D possibly being TRBD1 (5 bases). CDR3 length equals 14 residues. The germline CDR1 and CDR2 sequences are LGHNA and YSLEER. Trimming left V 0 bases short and J 8 bases short, with 10 bases between. The CDR3 here is CASSQDDGGEKLFF. The CDR3 coding sequence is TGCGCCAGCAGCCAAGATGATGGGGGGGAAAAACTGTTTTTT.

A word on this clonotype: This beta chain represents an off-target read in a library built for alpha chains; its size is of limited meaning. V usage is TRBV10-3 and J usage is TRBJ2-7, with D perhaps TRBD2 (6 bases). Trimming stripped 3 bases from V and 3 bases from J, with 15 bases between. The germline CDR1 and CDR2 sequences are ENHRY and SYGVKD. This CDR3 region has 15 residues. Here the CDR3 reads CAISEVGQGGYEQYF. Here the CDR3 DNA reads TGTGCCATCAGTGAAGTCGGCCAGGGAGGCTACGAGCAGTACTTC.

This clonotype has just a few counts. This beta chain appears as a stray read in a library generated for alpha chains; its size is not informative. The J gene is TRBJ2-1, the V gene TRBV6-2 or TRBV6-3; D unclear. There are 14 residues in the CDR3. Germline V gives CDR1 MNHEY, CDR2 SVGEGT. The ends were cut back, 4 bases at V and 1 base at J, with 8 bases in the middle. CDR3 sequence (DNA): TGTGCCAGCAGTTCCCTACCTTCCTACAATGAGCAGTTCTTC. Its protein is CASSSLPSYNEQFF.

On this clonotype: This beta chain is a stray sequence in a library constructed for alpha chains; its clone size is not meaningful. The chain employs TRBV12-5 and TRBJ1-6; D gene ambiguous. Trimming shortened V by 8 bases and J by 5 bases, and 10 bases separated the two germline ends. Germline CDR1 LGHNT, CDR2 FRNRAP. The CDR3 contains 13 residues. This CDR3 is CASQGWNNSPLHF. The CDR3 bases are TGTGCTAGTCAAGGATGGAATAATTCACCCCTCCACTTT.

This clonotype appeared once. A library made for alpha chains picked up this beta chain off target, so its size means little. The chain uses TRBV29-1 and TRBJ2-3; 7 nucleotides line up with TRBD1. The CDR3 loop spans 14 amino acids. CDR1 is SQVTM, CDR2 ANQGSEA, per germline. Trimming at V came to 5 bases and at J to 0 bases, leaving 5 bases not matched to a gene. The CDR3 is CSVRTGTSTDTQYF. The CDR3 DNA sequence: TGCAGCGTTCGGACAGGAACTAGCACAGATACGCAGTATTTT.

Comment on this clonotype: This beta chain came through as a stray read in a library set up for alpha chains, and its size says little. The gene calls are TRBV7-9 and TRBJ1-5; D unresolved. CDR1 SEHNR and CDR2 FQNEAQ come from the germline V gene (reference sequence). V was shortened by 1 base and J by 6 bases, with 7 bases between the two germline ends. CDR3 size: 13 residues. The CDR3 DNA sequence: TGTGCCAGCAGCTTAGAAGGTCCTCAGCCCCAGCATTTT. It translates to CASSLEGPQPQHF.

With regard to this clonotype: This beta chain is a stray read from a library made for alpha chains; its abundance is not meaningful. This chain uses TRBV12-5 with TRBJ1-4; TRBD1 matches at 8 bases. This CDR3 contains 14 residues. The germline gives CDR1 LGHNT, CDR2 FRNRAP. V shed 7 bases and J 3 bases; nucleotides not matched to a gene: 4. This chain's CDR3 is CASAPGQANEKLFF. In DNA, the CDR3 is TGTGCTAGTGCTCCGGGACAGGCTAATGAAAAACTGTTTTTT.

In the case of this clonotype: The library was designed around alpha chains, so this beta chain is a stray read whose abundance carries little weight. The rearrangement joins TRBV20-1 to TRBJ2-3; weak D call: TRBD1 (5 bases). V dropped 3 bases and J dropped 2 bases, with 12 bases sitting between them. Per the germline V gene, CDR1 is DFQATT and CDR2 is SNEGSKA (reference sequence). The length of the CDR3 is 14 residues. DNA of the CDR3: TGCAGTGCTAGCCCCAGGGCGAACACAGATACGCAGTATTTT. Amino acid sequence: CSASPRANTDTQYF.

Comments on this clonotype: Because this beta chain is a stray read in a library intended to capture alpha chains, its abundance should not be given much weight. V usage is TRBV30 and J usage is TRBJ2-7, with 9 bases fitting TRBD1. CDR1 is GTSNPN and CDR2 is SVGIG in the germline V gene (reference sequence). This CDR3 spans 14 amino acids. V lost 1 base and J lost 3; bases outside the gene matches: 4. This CDR3 is CAWSAGTGFYEQYF. DNA for the CDR3: TGTGCCTGGAGTGCCGGGACAGGGTTCTACGAGCAGTACTTC.